What follows describes a single TCR beta chain. Antigen: not known. TCRdb re-called the reads through MiXCR, storing one row per CDR3 protein. The table lists some 500,000 distinct CDR3 sequences, 40% of them singletons. This CDR3 is 15 amino acids long. Germline CDR1 is SGHVS and CDR2 is FNYEAQ. The J segment lost 9 bases and the V segment lost 5 bases, leaving 10 bases of the junction unmatched. This sample was taken from a study of T cell repertoires in cytomegalovirus infection. The sample was cultured PBMCs, taken from culture after CMV antigen stimulation. The genes are TRBV7-6 and TRBJ2-1; 10 bases are a match to TRBD2. This sequence originates from a human donor in good health (CMV status not recorded). Some clones in this sample may be carry-over from other donors' samples. CDR3 residues: CASSISSGRTAEQFF. Written as DNA, the CDR3 is TGTGCCAGCAGCATCTCTAGCGGGAGAACGGCTGAGCAGTTCTTC.